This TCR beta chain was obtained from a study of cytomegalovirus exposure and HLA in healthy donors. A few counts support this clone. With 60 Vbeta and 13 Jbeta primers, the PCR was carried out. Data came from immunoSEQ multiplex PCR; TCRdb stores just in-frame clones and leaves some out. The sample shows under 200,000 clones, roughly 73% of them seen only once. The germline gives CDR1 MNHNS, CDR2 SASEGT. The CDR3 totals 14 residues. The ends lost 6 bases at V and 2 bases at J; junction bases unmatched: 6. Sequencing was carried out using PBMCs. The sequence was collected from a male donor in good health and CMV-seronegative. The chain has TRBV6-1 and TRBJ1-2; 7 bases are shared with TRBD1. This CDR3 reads CASRETGRNYGYTF. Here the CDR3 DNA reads TGTGCCAGCAGGGAGACAGGGCGGAACTATGGCTACACCTTC.